The 24 T cell receptor beta chains below all came from one sample that was sequenced in a study of T cell repertoires in cytomegalovirus infection. In TCRdb, the reads were re-called with MiXCR into one record per CDR3 protein. The table has over 200,000 distinct CDR3 sequences, about an eighth seen once. Source material: PBMCs. The receptors were gathered from a human donor in good health (CMV status not recorded). Some clones in this sample may be carry-over from other donors' samples.

This clonotype was counted ten times or more. The genes are TRBV7-6 and TRBJ2-3; D is perhaps TRBD1 (6 bases). CDR1 is SGHVS, CDR2 FNYEAQ, per germline. The CDR3 contains 15 residues. With 5 bases removed from V and 0 bases from J, the gap between germline ends came to 12 bases. This CDR3 is CASSERTESTDTQYF. The CDR3 nucleotides read TGTGCCAGCAGCGAGCGGACAGAAAGCACAGATACGCAGTATTTT.

This clonotype was detected only a few times. The genes are TRBV6-4 and TRBJ1-1; D possibly corresponds to TRBD1 (5 bases). CDR1 and CDR2 (germline): MRHNA, SNTAGT. The CDR3 runs 16 residues. The V end lost 4 bases, the J end lost 1 base, and 16 bases lay between the germline ends. The DNA of the CDR3 is TGTGCCAGCAGTGTCCAGCCCGGACATCCGAACACTGAAGCTTTCTTT. It codes for CASSVQPGHPNTEAFF.

The table lists this clonotype with a few counts. The V and J genes are TRBV4-1 and TRBJ1-1; no clear D. The V gene's germline CDR1 is MGHRA and CDR2 YSYEKL. The CDR3 sequence is 14 residues long. V lost 0 bases to trimming and J lost 11 bases, with 16 bases between them. The CDR3 DNA sequence: TGCGCCAGCAGCCAAGATTGGGCGGCGACCGGCGCTTTCTTT. It is translated as CASSQDWAATGAFF.

This clonotype has at least ten counts. The gene calls are TRBV7-8 and TRBJ2-1; 14 nucleotides align to TRBD2. V was pared by 5 bases and J by 7 bases, with 4 bases of the junction left unmatched. Germline lookup yields CDR1 SGHVS and CDR2 FQNEAQ. CDR3 length: 15 residues. The CDR3 loop reads CASSRTSGGPNEQFF. CDR3 nucleotide sequence: TGTGCCAGCAGCCGGACTAGCGGGGGGCCTAATGAGCAGTTCTTC.

This clonotype came up many times. This chain links TRBV7-9 with TRBJ1-5; 7 bases line up with TRBD1. Germline assignment: CDR1 SEHNR and CDR2 FQNEAQ (reference sequence). The CDR3 totals 16 residues. V was pared by 4 bases and J by 9 bases, with 15 bases of the junction left unmatched. The CDR3 protein is CASSSETGSGLWPQHF. The CDR3, as DNA: TGTGCCAGCAGCTCAGAGACAGGGTCGGGGTTGTGGCCCCAGCATTTT.

This clonotype was detected many times. The V and J genes are TRBV7-2 and TRBJ2-2, with TRBD2 identical over 7 bases. Germline CDR1 and CDR2: SGHTA and FQGNSA. CDR3 length equals 14 residues. The J segment lost 5 bases and the V segment lost 2 bases, leaving 2 bases of the junction unmatched. In DNA, the CDR3 is TGTGCCAGCAGCTTAACACTAGCGACCGGGGAGCTGTTTTTT. Translation: CASSLTLATGELFF.

This chain uses TRBV6-2 or TRBV6-3 with TRBJ2-7; D not resolved. The V end was cut by 5 bases, the J end by 7 bases, with 15 bases between. This CDR3 comprises 13 residues. The V gene's germline CDR1 is MNHEY and CDR2 SVGEGT. CDR3 amino acids: CASSTTVWSEQYF. CDR3 nucleotides: TGTGCCAGCAGTACGACGGTGTGGAGTGAGCAGTACTTC.

This clonotype was counted only a few times. The chain recombines TRBV7-2 with TRBJ2-1; D is ambiguous. V dropped 0 bases and J dropped 9 bases, with 18 bases sitting between them. The germline V gene has CDR1 SGHTA and CDR2 FQGNSA. The CDR3 totals 16 residues. The CDR3 nucleotides read TGTGCCAGCAGCTTAGCGGATGTTCCATTGAGTGCTGAGCAGTTCTTC. Amino acids: CASSLADVPLSAEQFF.

Ten or more counts support this clonotype. The chain employs TRBV5-5 and TRBJ2-7; 16 positions agree with TRBD2. V lost 2 bases to trimming and J lost 6 bases; unmatched junction nucleotides: 5. The CDR3 spans 16 residues. Germline V CDR1 and CDR2: SGHKS, YYEKEE (reference sequence). DNA of the CDR3: TGTGCCAGCAGCTTCACCGGGACTAGCGGGAGGGGCGAGCAGTACTTC. Amino acid sequence: CASSFTGTSGRGEQYF.

The CDR3: CSARDGRVVNEQFF. The DNA of the CDR3 is TGCAGTGCTAGAGATGGGAGGGTAGTAAATGAGCAGTTCTTC. The chain is built from TRBV20-1 and TRBJ2-1; 7 bases agree with TRBD2. This CDR3 has 14 residues. The V gene's germline CDR1 is DFQATT and CDR2 SNEGSKA (reference sequence). V trimming: 0 bases; J trimming: 7 bases; junction bases outside the gene matches: 6.

Remarks on this clonotype: Since a much larger clone is just one base distant, this may be a read error. V gene TRBV29-1 combines with J gene TRBJ2-1, with 7 bases identical to TRBD2. The end of the DNA aligns better with TRBJ2-7, so the J call may be wrong. This CDR3 is 13 amino acids long. Germline assignment: CDR1 SQVTM and CDR2 ANQGSEA. This CDR3 is CSVVKLAYNEQYF. For the CDR3, the DNA is TGCAGCGTTGTAAAACTAGCGTACAATGAGCAGTACTTC.

This clonotype has at least ten counts. The chain carries TRBV7-9 and TRBJ1-6; D remains ambiguous. This CDR3 comprises 13 residues. Germline CDR1 reads SEHNR; CDR2 reads FQNEAQ (reference sequence). V was trimmed by 9 bases and J by 7 bases, leaving 13 bases between them. CDR3 sequence: CASGDRSNSPLHF. The CDR3 bases are TGTGCCAGTGGGGATAGATCCAATTCACCCCTCCACTTT.

This clonotype was detected only a few times. The chain recombines TRBV6-1 with TRBJ1-4; D unclear. The V end lost 0 bases, the J end lost 5 bases, and 10 bases lay between the germline ends. Per germline, CDR1 MNHNS and CDR2 SASEGT. The CDR3 is made up of 15 amino acids. As DNA, the CDR3 is TGTGCCAGCAGTGAAGCTTCGGGCGGAAATGAAAAACTGTTTTTT. Its translation: CASSEASGGNEKLFF.

This clonotype was counted many times. V and J are TRBV6-2 or TRBV6-3 and TRBJ2-2, with D perhaps TRBD1 (6 bases). Between the trimmed V and J ends, which lost 8 bases and 5 bases, there was a span of 15 bases. The germline gives CDR1 MNHEY, CDR2 SVGEGT. The CDR3 runs 14 residues. Written as DNA, the CDR3 is TGTGCCAGCTTGAGTTTCCAGGGGACCGGGGAGCTGTTTTTT. It yields the protein CASLSFQGTGELFF.

This clonotype was detected many times. J is TRBJ2-2 and V is TRBV11-3; possible D gene TRBD1, 5 bases. The V gene's germline CDR1 is SGHNT and CDR2 YENEEA. The CDR3 sequence is 14 residues long. The germline V and J ends were trimmed by 4 bases and 5 bases, with 11 bases remaining between them. The CDR3 sequence: CASSSKQVTGELFF. In nucleotides, the CDR3 is TGTGCCAGCAGCTCGAAACAGGTTACCGGGGAGCTGTTTTTT.

The rearrangement uses TRBV27 and TRBJ2-3, with TRBD2 matching over 7 bases. The germline gives CDR1 MNHEY, CDR2 SMNVEV (reference sequence). The J segment lost 1 base and the V segment lost 4 bases, leaving 8 bases of the junction unmatched. The CDR3 runs 16 residues. CDR3 region: CASSSPYREGTDTQYF. CDR3 DNA: TGTGCCAGCAGTTCCCCTTATCGGGAGGGCACAGATACGCAGTATTTT.

The chain combines TRBV7-3 with TRBJ1-1; no clear D gene. CDR1 SGHTA and CDR2 FQGTGA come from the germline V gene. The germline V and J ends were trimmed by 5 bases and 4 bases, with 11 bases remaining between them. This CDR3 has 13 residues. The CDR3 loop reads CASSKRQATEAFF. The DNA for the CDR3 is TGTGCCAGCAGCAAGCGGCAGGCCACTGAAGCTTTCTTT.

The V and J genes are TRBV5-4 and TRBJ2-3, with 8 positions matching TRBD2. Germline lookup yields CDR1 SGHNT and CDR2 YYREEE (reference sequence). With 2 bases clipped from V and 6 bases from J, the junction kept 8 bases outside the gene matches. This CDR3 spans 15 amino acids. DNA for the CDR3: TGTGCCAGCAGCTTCGGAGCGGGAGAGGCGGATACGCAGTATTTT. Its translation: CASSFGAGEADTQYF.

In this sample, this clonotype turned up many times. The chain couples TRBV7-2 to TRBJ2-7, with D possibly matching TRBD2 (7 bases). From germline, CDR1 is SGHTA and CDR2 FQGNSA. The CDR3 is 17 residues long. The ends were cut back, 3 bases at V and 2 bases at J, with 20 bases in the middle. The CDR3 spells CASSFSVGMRGPYEQYF. The CDR3 DNA follows: TGTGCCAGCAGCTTCTCGGTTGGGATGCGGGGGCCCTACGAGCAGTACTTC.

In its sample, this clonotype was seen a few times. The chain recombines TRBV19 with TRBJ1-1, with 7 positions matching TRBD1. This CDR3 contains 14 residues. Germline values: CDR1 LNHDA, CDR2 SQIVND (reference sequence). Trimming removed 5 bases from V and 5 bases from J; junction bases left unmatched: 8. The CDR3 nucleotides read TGTGCCAGTAGTGCCGGGACAGTGGGGACTGAAGCTTTCTTT. It specifies CASSAGTVGTEAFF.

The chain uses TRBV12-3 or TRBV12-4 and TRBJ1-5; 9 bases match TRBD1. The CDR3 loop spans 15 amino acids. V trimming: 5 bases; J trimming: 7 bases; junction bases outside the gene matches: 9. CDR3 sequence reads: CASSLAGTGSQPQHF. The CDR3 bases are TGTGCCAGCAGTCTTGCCGGGACAGGGAGCCAGCCCCAGCATTTT.

This clonotype has at least ten counts. The chain employs TRBV11-2 and TRBJ1-1; TRBD1 is a possible D gene (6 bases). Trimming took off 6 bases at V and 10 bases at J, with 15 bases between the two ends. The CDR3 spans 12 residues. The germline V gene has CDR1 SGHAT and CDR2 FQNNGV. The DNA of the CDR3 is TGTGCCAGCAGACCTCAGGGGCGAGGAGCTTTCTTT. This gives the protein CASRPQGRGAFF.

This clonotype was picked up many times. This chain joins TRBV13 and TRBJ1-1, with D tentatively TRBD1 (5 bases). The V gene lost 1 base and the J gene lost 4 bases, with 13 bases spanning the gap. Germline loops: CDR1 PRHDT, CDR2 FYEKMQ (reference sequence). This CDR3 contains 15 residues. The CDR3 spells CASSLANRGATEAFF. The CDR3 DNA reads as TGTGCCAGCAGCTTAGCAAACCGTGGGGCCACTGAAGCTTTCTTT.

This clonotype was picked up many times. The chain links TRBV20-1 to TRBJ1-2, with D maybe TRBD1 (5 bases). This CDR3 is built from 13 residues. Trimming removed 4 bases from V and 6 bases from J, with 15 bases in between. Germline lookup yields CDR1 DFQATT and CDR2 SNEGSKA (reference sequence). The CDR3 DNA reads TGCAGTGCTATACAGTGGGGGTCGGATGGCTACACCTTC. Protein product: CSAIQWGSDGYTF.